The sequence of this T cell receptor (beta chain) was determined in a study of regulatory T cells in long-lasting Graves disease. The study, taken as a whole, reports: There were preferences for TRBV28, TRBJ1-2 and TRBJ2-5 in persistent disease.

Time point described: newly diagnosed GD, antithyroid drugs for less than 3 months. RNA from PBMCs was the source of the TCR library. It was by American Thyroid Association guidelines that Graves' disease was diagnosed. In its sample, this clonotype was seen many times. The antigen is not known. Arm-PCR with iRepertoire HTBI primers amplified the CDR3 regions for these TCR beta libraries. TCRdb itself ran the multiplex PCR reads through MiXCR, one entry per CDR3 protein. This sample has more than 400,000 distinct CDR3 sequences; roughly 15% occur once, and the top ten carry over 8.5%. V was shortened by 7 bases and J by 6 bases, with 13 bases between the two germline ends. The CDR3 sequence is 13 residues long. Germline CDR1 SNHLY, CDR2 FYNNEI. These same data were also listed under a study on T cells in Graves' hyperthyroidism and ophthalmopathy. That work states: These patients, aged 18 to 65, had recently diagnosed hyperthyroidism lasting under 2 months.

The material was peripheral blood mononuclear cells (PBMCs), obtained at new diagnosis, from a patient treated with antithyroid drugs. The chain uses TRBV2 and TRBJ2-1; D ambiguous. The sequence came from a woman in her twenties or thirties with Graves disease. This CDR3 is CASMATPRNEQFF. The CDR3 DNA reads TGTGCCAGCATGGCCACCCCCCGCAATGAGCAGTTCTTC. Combining the CDR3 with reference TRBV2 and TRBJ2-1 gives the whole variable domain EPEVTQTPSHQVTQMGQEVILRCVPISNHLYFYWYRQILGQKVEFLVSFYNNEISEKSEIFDDQFSVERPDGSNFTLKIRSTKLEDSAMYFCASMATPRNEQFFGPGTRLTVL.